These 26 T cell receptor beta chains were sequenced from one sample in a study of blood T cell repertoires in COVID-19. Sequencing was performed with immunoSEQ multiplex PCR; in TCRdb, only in-frame clones are kept and a portion is missing. In the table there are about 150,000 clones, roughly 80% of which are singletons. Sequenced material: PBMCs or T cells enriched from blood (not recorded which). All receptors derive from a man in his fifties who had recovered from COVID-19.

This clone was picked up one time. The rearrangement joins TRBV11-2 to TRBJ2-7; D perhaps matches TRBD1 (5 bases). This CDR3 region has 15 residues. Deletions cut 5 bases from V and 4 bases from J, with 18 bases between. Germline-derived CDR1 and CDR2 are SGHAT and FQNNGV. CDR3 in amino acids: CASSESFYRSYEQYF. The DNA of the CDR3 is TGTGCCAGCAGCGAGTCCTTCTACAGGTCTTACGAGCAGTACTTC.

V gene TRBV7-8 combines with J gene TRBJ1-2, with TRBD1 matching 10 bases. CDR3 length: 17 amino acids. CDR1 is SGHVS, CDR2 FQNEAQ, per germline. V dropped 5 bases and J dropped 4; count of bases not matched to a gene: 13. The CDR3 bases are TGTGCCAGCAGCCCAACGATGGGGACAGGGGCGGGCTATGGCTACACCTTC. This sequence encodes CASSPTMGTGAGYGYTF.

The chain couples TRBV5-1 to TRBJ2-5, with 9 nucleotides matching TRBD2. CDR3 length: 15 residues. Per the germline V gene, CDR1 is SGHRS and CDR2 is YFSETQ. Germline trimming cut 2 bases from V and 1 base from J; bases unmatched to any gene: 3. CDR3 nucleotides: TGCGCCAGCAGCTTCCAGCGGGGGGCCCAAGAGACCCAGTACTTC. It encodes CASSFQRGAQETQYF.

V gene TRBV5-1 combines with J gene TRBJ2-1; TRBD2 aligns across 8 bases. V lost 1 base to trimming and J lost 0 bases; unmatched junction nucleotides: 3. The CDR3 runs to 16 residues. Germline CDR1 and CDR2: SGHRS and YFSETQ. The CDR3 DNA reads TGCGCCAGCAGCTTGCGGGAGGGAAGCTCCTACAATGAGCAGTTCTTC. Residues: CASSLREGSSYNEQFF.

The chain couples TRBV11-3 to TRBJ1-2; 8 nucleotides match TRBD1. Germline lookup yields CDR1 SGHNT and CDR2 YENEEA. The CDR3 sequence is 13 residues long. With V trimmed by 2 bases and J by 6 bases, 2 bases remained unmatched. CDR3 amino acids: CASSLSGGDGYTF. CDR3 in DNA: TGTGCCAGCAGCTTATCAGGGGGCGATGGCTACACCTTC. Full variable domain (remainder filled in from reference TRBV11-3 and TRBJ1-2): EAGVVQSPRYKIIEKKQPVAFWCNPISGHNTLYWYLQNLGQGPELLIRYENEEAVDDSQLPKDRFSAERLKGVDSTLKIQPAELGDSAVYLCASSLSGGDGYTFGSGTRLTVV.

The chain recombines TRBV18 with TRBJ1-5; 9 nucleotides agree with TRBD1. From germline, CDR1 is KGHSH and CDR2 LQKENI. V lost 3 bases and J lost 5; bases outside the gene matches: 8. The CDR3 has 16 amino acids. CDR3 loop: CASSPGQGGQDQPQHF. CDR3 bases: TGTGCCAGCTCACCGGGACAGGGAGGACAGGATCAGCCCCAGCATTTT.

The J gene is TRBJ1-2, the V gene TRBV4-1; 7 nucleotides align to TRBD1. The CDR3 consists of 16 residues. The trim removed 1 base at V and 2 bases at J, leaving 7 bases unmatched. The germline V gene has CDR1 MGHRA and CDR2 YSYEKL. The CDR3 reads CASSQAPRGHNYGYTF. Here the CDR3 DNA reads TGCGCCAGCAGCCAAGCTCCTAGGGGGCACAACTATGGCTACACCTTC.

The chain recombines TRBV2 with TRBJ1-6, with D hard to call. The germline V gene encodes CDR1 SNHLY and CDR2 FYNNEI. The CDR3 consists of 14 residues. V was trimmed by 6 bases and J by 0 bases, leaving 6 bases between them. CDR3 DNA sequence: TGTGCCAGCAGCCAGGACTCCTATAATTCACCCCTCCACTTT. Its translation is CASSQDSYNSPLHF.

The rearrangement joins TRBV6-5 to TRBJ1-2; TRBD1 aligns across 7 bases. Germline V gene data show CDR1 as MNHEY and CDR2 as SVGAGI. The length of the CDR3 is 15 residues. J was trimmed by 5 bases and V by 1 base; bases with no gene match: 7. In nucleotides, the CDR3 is TGTGCCAGCAGTTACTTCGGGACAGAGAATTATGGCTACACCTTC. Translating it yields CASSYFGTENYGYTF.

This clone occurred once. This chain uses TRBV7-2 with TRBJ2-7; TRBD1 matches at 7 bases. This CDR3 spans 14 amino acids. Germline trimming cut 5 bases from V and 7 bases from J; bases unmatched to any gene: 11. Germline CDR1 SGHTA, CDR2 FQGNSA. The CDR3 DNA is TGTGCCAGCAGCCCAAGACAGGGACCCTCGGAGCAGTACTTC. Amino acid sequence: CASSPRQGPSEQYF.

This clone was seen just once. J is TRBJ1-2 and V is TRBV24-1; the D is unclear. The V gene's germline CDR1 is KGHDR and CDR2 SFDVKD. This CDR3 has 13 residues. Trimming shortened V by 5 bases and J by 3 bases, and 9 bases separated the two germline ends. CDR3 residues: CATSVSQYYGYTF. The DNA of the CDR3 is TGTGCCACCAGTGTTTCACAGTACTATGGCTACACCTTC.

The rearrangement uses TRBV28 and TRBJ2-7; unclear D gene. CDR3 length: 11 amino acids. Trimming took off 5 bases at V and 2 bases at J, with 4 bases between the two ends. CDR1 is MDHEN, CDR2 SYDVKM, per germline. As DNA, the CDR3 is TGTGCCAGCAGTAGCCCCTACGAGCAGTACTTC. This gives the protein CASSSPYEQYF.

CDR3 amino acids: CATSDLVYNRVSIYGYTF. The CDR3 bases are TGTGCCACCAGTGATTTGGTTTATAACAGGGTATCGATCTATGGCTACACCTTC. The chain recombines TRBV24-1 with TRBJ1-2, with D possibly TRBD1 on 6 matching bases. Trimming pared 0 bases from V and 4 bases from J, leaving 20 bases between. Per the germline V gene, CDR1 is KGHDR and CDR2 is SFDVKD. The CDR3 extends over 18 amino acids.

The rearrangement links TRBV7-2 to TRBJ2-5, with D possibly being TRBD1 (5 bases). The CDR3 contains 14 residues. CDR1 SGHTA and CDR2 FQGNSA come from the germline V gene. Trimming shortened V by 6 bases and J by 1 base, and 12 bases separated the two germline ends. The CDR3 loop reads CASSRQSFQETQYF. The DNA for the CDR3 is TGTGCCAGCAGTCGACAGAGCTTCCAAGAGACCCAGTACTTC.

The V gene is TRBV18, the J gene TRBJ2-2; TRBD2 matches 12 bases. V lost 3 bases to trimming and J lost 2 bases; unmatched junction nucleotides: 7. The germline gives CDR1 KGHSH, CDR2 LQKENI. The CDR3 contains 18 residues. DNA of the CDR3: TGTGCCAGCTCACCTCCTTCGACTAGCGGGGGTAACACCGGGGAGCTGTTTTTT. Translating it yields CASSPPSTSGGNTGELFF.

This rearrangement joins TRBV15 to TRBJ1-1; 10 bases are shared with TRBD1. The CDR3 is 15 residues long. CDR1 LNHNV and CDR2 YYDKDF come from the germline V gene (reference sequence). The trim removed 2 bases at V and 3 bases at J, leaving 3 bases unmatched. Here the CDR3 DNA reads TGTGCCACCAGCAGACGGACAGGGGGAGACACTGAAGCTTTCTTT. This translates into CATSRRTGGDTEAFF. The full variable domain, rest sourced from reference TRBV15 and TRBJ1-1, is DAMVIQNPRYQVTQFGKPVTLSCSQTLNHNVMYWYQQKSSQAPKLLFHYYDKDFNNEADTPDNFQSRRPNTSFCFLDIRSPGLGDTAMYLCATSRRTGGDTEAFFGQGTRLTVV.

This clone was recorded at least ten times. The genes are TRBV19 and TRBJ1-3; the D gene is possibly TRBD1 (6 bases). V was clipped by 6 bases and J by 0 bases, with 12 bases between them. This CDR3 comprises 15 residues. Germline CDR1 and CDR2: LNHDA and SQIVND (reference sequence). The CDR3 bases are TGTGCCAGTAGAGCAGGGGATGCCTCTGGAAACACCATATATTTT. The encoded protein is CASRAGDASGNTIYF.

The V gene is TRBV19, the J gene TRBJ2-5; D is perhaps TRBD2 (5 bases). Germline assignment: CDR1 LNHDA and CDR2 SQIVND (reference sequence). With 5 bases removed from V and 2 bases from J, the gap between germline ends came to 15 bases. The CDR3 loop spans 15 amino acids. DNA of the CDR3: TGTGCCAGTAGTCCCCAACGGAGGAGGCAAGAGACCCAGTACTTC. Protein sequence: CASSPQRRRQETQYF.

This clone has a single count. The chain couples TRBV18 to TRBJ2-2; D is perhaps TRBD1 (6 bases). The V end lost 3 bases, the J end lost 5 bases, and 16 bases lay between the germline ends. Germline values: CDR1 KGHSH, CDR2 LQKENI. The CDR3 loop spans 16 amino acids. The CDR3 is CASSPYLQGRTGELFF. CDR3 DNA: TGTGCCAGCTCACCGTACTTACAGGGCCGGACCGGGGAGCTGTTTTTT.

V is TRBV19 and J is TRBJ1-6; D gene uncertain. V was pared by 7 bases and J by 3 bases, with 7 bases between. Germline CDR1 reads LNHDA; CDR2 reads SQIVND (reference sequence). The CDR3 totals 13 residues. The CDR3 DNA follows: TGTGCCAGTACGCCAGACTATAATTCACCCCTCCACTTT. This encodes CASTPDYNSPLHF.

This clone was counted a single time. The chain uses TRBV5-6 and TRBJ1-2; TRBD1 matches 8 bases. The CDR3 is made up of 13 amino acids. Trimming cost V 2 bases and J 4 bases; bases outside gene matches: 1. Germline V CDR1 and CDR2: SGHDT, YYEEEE. The DNA for the CDR3 is TGTGCCAGCAGCTTCGACAGGGGCTATGGCTACACCTTC. Amino acid sequence: CASSFDRGYGYTF.

CDR3 DNA sequence: TGTGCCAGCAGCTTAACTGGACAGGGGTGGGAGACCCAGTACTTC. Translating it yields CASSLTGQGWETQYF. This chain links TRBV5-6 with TRBJ2-5, with TRBD1 matching 9 bases. The trim removed 2 bases at V and 5 bases at J, leaving 7 bases unmatched. This CDR3 has 15 residues. From germline, CDR1 is SGHDT and CDR2 YYEEEE.

The chain is built from TRBV19 and TRBJ2-3, with 8 bases matching TRBD2. This CDR3 has 16 amino acids. The J segment lost 2 bases and the V segment lost 5 bases, leaving 9 bases of the junction unmatched. Germline CDR1 and CDR2: LNHDA and SQIVND (reference sequence). This chain's CDR3 is CASSVGSGAFTDTQYF. CDR3 nucleotides: TGTGCCAGTAGTGTTGGTAGCGGGGCGTTCACAGATACGCAGTATTTT.

The chain uses TRBV2 and TRBJ1-5; perhaps TRBD1 as D (6 bases). V lost 2 bases and J lost 0, with 11 bases in between. The CDR3 runs to 16 residues. Germline assignment: CDR1 SNHLY and CDR2 FYNNEI. The CDR3 DNA is TGTGCCAGCAGTGAACAGGGGCCGAGTAGCAATCAGCCCCAGCATTTT. It specifies CASSEQGPSSNQPQHF.

The genes are TRBV6-2 or TRBV6-3 and TRBJ2-3; no reliable D call. The germline V and J ends were trimmed by 4 bases and 4 bases, with 6 bases remaining between them. Germline V CDR1 and CDR2: MNHEY, SVGEGT. This CDR3 comprises 12 residues. CDR3 protein: CASSSFPDTQYF. As DNA, the CDR3 is TGTGCCAGCAGTTCGTTTCCAGATACGCAGTATTTT.

The chain recombines TRBV2 with TRBJ1-1, with D tentatively TRBD1 (5 bases). Deletions cut 4 bases from V and 5 bases from J, with 11 bases between. This CDR3 spans 13 amino acids. The germline V gene encodes CDR1 SNHLY and CDR2 FYNNEI. CDR3 sequence: CASSGQEGTEAFF. The DNA for the CDR3 is TGTGCCAGCAGTGGGCAGGAGGGGACTGAAGCTTTCTTT.